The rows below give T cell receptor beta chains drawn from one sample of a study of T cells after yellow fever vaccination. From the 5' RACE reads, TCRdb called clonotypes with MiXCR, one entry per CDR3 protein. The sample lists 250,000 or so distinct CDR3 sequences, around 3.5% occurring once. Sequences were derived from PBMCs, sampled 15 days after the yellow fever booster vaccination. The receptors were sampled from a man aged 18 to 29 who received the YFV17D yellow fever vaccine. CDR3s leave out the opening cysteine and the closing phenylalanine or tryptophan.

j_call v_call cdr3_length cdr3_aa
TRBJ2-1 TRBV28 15 ASSLLAGGPTDNEQF
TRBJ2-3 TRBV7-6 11 ASSSVLADTQY
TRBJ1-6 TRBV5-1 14 ASTLRTGGGNSPLH
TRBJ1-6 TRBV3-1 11 ASSQQRESPLH
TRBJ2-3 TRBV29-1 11 STSAPSTDTQY
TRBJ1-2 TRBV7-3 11 ASSLEGGYGYT
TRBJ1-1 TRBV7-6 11 ASSFQGVAEAF
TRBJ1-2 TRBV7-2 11 ASSLSRDSTYT
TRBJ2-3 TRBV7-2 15 ASSLARSGGNTDTQY
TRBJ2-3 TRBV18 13 ASSFSVISTDTQY
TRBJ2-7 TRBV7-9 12 ASSFFREKGEQY
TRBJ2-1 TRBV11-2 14 ASSLEGRLAYNEQF
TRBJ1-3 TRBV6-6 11 ASRAPPGNTIY
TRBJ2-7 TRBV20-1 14 SARGLAGGSGYEQY
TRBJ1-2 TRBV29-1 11 SVGRPGPNGYT
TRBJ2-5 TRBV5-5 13 ASSWTDLNQETQY
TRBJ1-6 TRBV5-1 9 ASREGGPLH
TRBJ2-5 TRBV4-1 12 ASSQVQDQETQY
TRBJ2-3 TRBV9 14 ASSVGVAGGTDTQY
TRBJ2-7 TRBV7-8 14 ASSPENRGYTYEQY
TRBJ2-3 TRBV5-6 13 ASSFVTGRTDTQY
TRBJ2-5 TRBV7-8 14 ASSPLPGLPTETQY
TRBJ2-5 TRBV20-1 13 SSSTSGGLQETQY
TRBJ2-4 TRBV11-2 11 ASSLTGLGIQY
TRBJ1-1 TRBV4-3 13 ASSQDQWGTTEAF
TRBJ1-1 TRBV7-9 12 ASSFGGVGTEAF
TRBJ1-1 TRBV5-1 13 ASSLEGLMNTEAF